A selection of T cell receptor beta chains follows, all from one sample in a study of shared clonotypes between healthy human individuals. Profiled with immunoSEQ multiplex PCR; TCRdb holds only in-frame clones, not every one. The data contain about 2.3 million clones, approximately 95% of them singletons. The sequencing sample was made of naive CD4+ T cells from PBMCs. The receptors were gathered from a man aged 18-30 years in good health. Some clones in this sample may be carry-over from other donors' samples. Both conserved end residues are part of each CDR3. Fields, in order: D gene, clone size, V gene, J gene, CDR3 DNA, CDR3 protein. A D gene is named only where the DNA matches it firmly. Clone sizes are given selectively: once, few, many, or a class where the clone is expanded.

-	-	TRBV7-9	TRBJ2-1	TGTGCCAGCAGCTCGGCCGGGAGATCCAATGAGCAGTTCTTC	CASSSAGRSNEQFF
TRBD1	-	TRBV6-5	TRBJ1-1	TGTGCCAGCAGCCGGGACAGGGACACTGAAGCTTTCTTT	CASSRDRDTEAFF
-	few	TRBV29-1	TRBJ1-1	TGCAGCGTTGAAGGTCCAGGGACCCACACTGAAGCTTTCTTT	CSVEGPGTHTEAFF
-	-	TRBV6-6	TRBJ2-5	TGTGCCAGCAGTTATTCCGGGGGCCAAGAGACCCAGTACTTC	CASSYSGGQETQYF
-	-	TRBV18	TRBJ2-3	TGTGCCAGCTCACCAATAGGGGAAGGGCGCCCAGATACGCAGTATTTT	CASSPIGEGRPDTQYF
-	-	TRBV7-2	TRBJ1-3	TGTGCCAGCAGCCATCTACGGTGGGGACAAATTGGAAACACCATATATTTT	CASSHLRWGQIGNTIYF
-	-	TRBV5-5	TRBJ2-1	TGTGCCAGCAGCTTGGTGCTAGCCTCATACAATGAGCAGTTCTTC	CASSLVLASYNEQFF
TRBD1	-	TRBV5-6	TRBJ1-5	TGTGCCAGCAGCCGGACCGGGACAGGGGAAGGTCAGCCCCAGCATTTT	CASSRTGTGEGQPQHF
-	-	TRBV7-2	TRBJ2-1	TGTGCCAGCAGCCTCCACAGTCTACTGGGCTACAATGAGCAGTTCTTC	CASSLHSLLGYNEQFF
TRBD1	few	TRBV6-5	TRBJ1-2	TGTGCCAGCAGGGGACAGGCGGTAAACTATGGCTACACCTTC	CASRGQAVNYGYTF
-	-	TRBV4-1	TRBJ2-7	TGCGCCAGCAGCCAGCCTACAGGAGGGAGCTACGAGCAGTACTTC	CASSQPTGGSYEQYF
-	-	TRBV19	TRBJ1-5	TGTGCCAGTAGTATTAAGGTAAACAATCAGCCCCAGCATTTT	CASSIKVNNQPQHF
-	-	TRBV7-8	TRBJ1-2	TGTGCCAGCAGCTTAGAGTCAGGGGTCTATGGCTACACCTTC	CASSLESGVYGYTF
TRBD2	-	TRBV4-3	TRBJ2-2	TGCGCCAGCAGCCAAGAAATAGCTCTAGCGGGAACGAACACCGGGGAGCTGTTTTTT	CASSQEIALAGTNTGELFF
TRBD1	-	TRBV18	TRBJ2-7	TGTGCCAGCTCAGTCGGACAGGGGCTTTACGAGCAGTACTTC	CASSVGQGLYEQYF
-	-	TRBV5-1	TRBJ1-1	TGCGCCAGCAGCTTGGGAGGGCCCACTGAAGCTTTCTTT	CASSLGGPTEAFF
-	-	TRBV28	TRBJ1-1	TGTGCCAGTGAGGGTAGCACTGAAGCTTTCTTT	CASEGSTEAFF
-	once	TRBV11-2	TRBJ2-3	TGTGCCAGCAGCTTAGAGACGCCATACACAGATACGCAGTATTTT	CASSLETPYTDTQYF
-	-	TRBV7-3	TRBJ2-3	TGTGCCAGCAGCTTATTGGGGGGCCCGGGAGATACGCAGTATTTT	CASSLLGGPGDTQYF
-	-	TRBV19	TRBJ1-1	TGTGCCAGTAGGGCGACTCGGAACACTGAAGCTTTCTTT	CASRATRNTEAFF
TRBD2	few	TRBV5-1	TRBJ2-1	TGCGCCAGCAGCTTGGGGGCCCTAGCGGGATTGGATGAGCAGTTCTTC	CASSLGALAGLDEQFF
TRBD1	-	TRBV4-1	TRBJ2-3	TGCGCCAGCAGCCAGACGGGACAGCAAAGCACAGATACGCAGTATTTT	CASSQTGQQSTDTQYF
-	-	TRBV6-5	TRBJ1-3	TGTGCCAGCAGGAGACAGAGCTTCTCTGGAAACACCATATATTTT	CASRRQSFSGNTIYF
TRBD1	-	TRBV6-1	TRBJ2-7	TGTGCCAGCAGGGGGGAGACAGGGGGAAACGAGCAGTACTTC	CASRGETGGNEQYF
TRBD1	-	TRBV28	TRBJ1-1	TGTGCCAGCAGTTGGTCCGAGACAGGGGGGTTTGAAGCTTTCTTT	CASSWSETGGFEAFF
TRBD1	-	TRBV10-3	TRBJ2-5	TGTGCCATCAGTGAGTCCCAGGGGGAGGAGACCCAGTACTTC	CAISESQGEETQYF
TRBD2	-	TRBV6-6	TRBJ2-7	TGTGCCAGCAGTTACGGCGGGAGAGGGAGCGAGCAGTACTTC	CASSYGGRGSEQYF
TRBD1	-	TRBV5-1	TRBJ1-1	TGCGCCAGCAGCGCCACAGGGGGCCTCACTGAAGCTTTCTTT	CASSATGGLTEAFF
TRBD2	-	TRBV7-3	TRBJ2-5	TGTGCCAGCAGCTTGGGACTAGCGGCGCAAGAGACCCAGTACTTC	CASSLGLAAQETQYF
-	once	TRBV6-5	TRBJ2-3	TGTGCCAGCAGTAAGGGGTTACTCACAGATACGCAGTATTTT	CASSKGLLTDTQYF
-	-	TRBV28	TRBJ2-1	TGTGCCAGCAGTTTAATGAGGGCCGCTACAGGTGAGCAGTTCTTC	CASSLMRAATGEQFF
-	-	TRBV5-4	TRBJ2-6	TGTGCCAGCAGCCCCGGGTGGGGATCTGGGGCCAACGTCCTGACTTTC	CASSPGWGSGANVLTF
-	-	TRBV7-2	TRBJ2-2	TGTGCCAGCACCACTTACACCGGGGAGCTGTTTTTT	CASTTYTGELFF
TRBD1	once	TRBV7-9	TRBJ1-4	TGTGCCAGCAGCCCAAAAGACAGGGGGGGTGAAAAACTGTTTTTT	CASSPKDRGGEKLFF
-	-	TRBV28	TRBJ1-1	TGTGCCAGCGGGCTACCAGGCACTGAAGCTTTCTTT	CASGLPGTEAFF
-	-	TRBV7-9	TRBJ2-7	TGTGCCAGCAGCTTAGACTGGCAGTCCTACGAGCAGTACTTC	CASSLDWQSYEQYF
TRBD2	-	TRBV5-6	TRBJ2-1	TGTGCCAGCAGGGCTAGCGGGAGGGGGAATGAGCAGTTCTTC	CASRASGRGNEQFF